These T cell receptor beta chains were read from a single sample in a study of beta chain features in type 1 diabetes. Produced via immunoSEQ multiplex PCR; TCRdb's table is partial and in-frame only. The sample has 350,000 to 450,000 clones, about 15% seen once. The sequencing input was naive CD4+ T cells from blood. Receptors were obtained from a man aged 25-45 years in good health. Each CDR3 is given with its conserved first and last residue. Clone size is shown for a subset of rows, as once, few, many or a class of expanded clone.

clone_size j_call v_call cdr3_length cdr3_aa
. TRBJ1-1 TRBV2 11 CASMEVTEAFF
. TRBJ1-6 TRBV2 11 CASRQGGYLHF
. TRBJ2-1 TRBV18 14 CASSPRRDTNEQFF
few TRBJ1-5 TRBV29-1 12 CSVGGPNQPQHF
few TRBJ2-1 TRBV7-6 15 CASSAMGGGIDEQFF
. . TRBV4-1 15 CASSQVDRGRREQYF
. TRBJ2-5 TRBV4-3 14 CASSQDGSWGTQYF
few TRBJ2-3 TRBV30 11 CAMGPTDTQYF
few TRBJ2-6 TRBV7-2 14 CASSFQAGANVLTF
. TRBJ2-1 TRBV25-1 15 CASSDGGRVYNEQFF
. TRBJ1-2 TRBV4-3 15 CASSQDVGANYGYTF
. TRBJ2-2 TRBV18 12 CASSPAGWELFF
. TRBJ1-1 TRBV29-1 14 CSVEVTGTNTEAFF
. TRBJ2-7 TRBV10-3 15 CAISEGRPGPYEQYF
. TRBJ2-1 TRBV5-4 19 CASSLPGLAAASSYNEQFF
. TRBJ1-6 TRBV19 16 CASSTWTGANHKSLHF
. TRBJ2-3 TRBV5-1 15 CASSFRATRADTQYF
. TRBJ2-3 TRBV7-9 12 CASSSTVDTQYF
few TRBJ1-3 TRBV4-1 13 CASSLDGRNTIYF